Here is one TCR beta chain with its context. The target antigen is unknown. This sample stems from a study of cytomegalovirus exposure and HLA in healthy donors. The CDR3 spans 16 residues. Germline V CDR1 and CDR2: MDHEN, SYDVKM. The trim removed 1 base at V and 2 bases at J, leaving 5 bases unmatched. Notes on the study in general: In a later analysis, donors in an Asian-associated ancestry cluster reportedly had fewer N-insertions in productive TCRs than the cohort mean. Reports described diagnosis of cytomegalovirus status by the classifier as highly specific and sensitive. The authors later linked a missense DCLRE1C variant to TCR beta V- and J-gene trimming. Most of the CMV-associated TCR beta chains (in a later analysis) appeared to be HLA-restricted.

PCR primers comprised 60 Vbeta and 13 Jbeta primers. Assay: immunoSEQ multiplex PCR; the TCRdb copy retains only in-frame clones and omits some. Of 150,000 or so clones listed, roughly 75% are singletons. The chain couples TRBV28 to TRBJ2-1, with TRBD2 matching over 7 bases. The source is a woman between 40 and 50 years old in good health and CMV-seropositive. The material sequenced was PBMCs. The DNA for the CDR3 is TGTGCCAGCAGTTTATTTGCGGGAGCTACCTACAATGAGCAGTTCTTC. Amino acids: CASSLFAGATYNEQFF.